The 10 T cell receptor beta chains reported below all come from one sample, sequenced in a study of long-term antiretroviral therapy in people with HIV. Researchers report immunoSEQ v3.0 was run at survey level. Profiled with immunoSEQ multiplex PCR; TCRdb holds only in-frame clones, not every one. In the table there are about 22,000 clones, roughly 84% of which are singletons. Source: unsorted PBMCs, taken 0.1 years before starting antiretroviral therapy. The source of these receptors is a man between 18 and 35 years old with HIV.

The chain recombines TRBV5-1 with TRBJ2-3, with 9 bases aligning to TRBD2. This CDR3 is built from 12 residues. CDR1 SGHRS and CDR2 YFSETQ come from the germline V gene. V dropped 7 bases and J dropped 5; count of bases not matched to a gene: 2. CDR3 sequence reads: CASRGRGDTQYF. Written as DNA, the CDR3 is TGCGCCAGCCGCGGGAGGGGAGATACGCAGTATTTT. Full variable domain (remainder filled in from reference TRBV5-1 and TRBJ2-3): KAGVTQTPRYLIKTRGQQVTLSCSPISGHRSVSWYQQTPGQGLQFLFEYFSETQRNKGNFPGRFSGRQFSNSRSEMNVSTLELGDSALYLCASRGRGDTQYFGPGTRLTVL.

CDR3 in amino acids: CASSDARGGFAEAFF. In DNA, the CDR3 is TGTGCCAGCAGTGACGCCCGAGGGGGTTTCGCTGAAGCTTTCTTT. This rearrangement joins TRBV2 to TRBJ1-1, with D perhaps matching TRBD1 (6 bases). CDR3 length: 15 amino acids. Germline CDR1 reads SNHLY; CDR2 reads FYNNEI. V was cut by 3 bases and J by 6 bases, with 17 bases left in between.

The V and J genes are TRBV28 and TRBJ1-5, with unresolved D. CDR3 length equals 14 residues. The ends were cut back, 8 bases at V and 1 base at J, with 12 bases in the middle. In germline, CDR1 is MDHEN, CDR2 SYDVKM. For the CDR3, the DNA is TGTGCCAGCTGCGGCCCGAGCAGCAATCAGCCCCAGCATTTT. It codes for CASCGPSSNQPQHF.

This CDR3 is CAWGPGTDTQYF. The CDR3 nucleotides read TGTGCCTGGGGGCCTGGCACAGATACGCAGTATTTT. The rearrangement links TRBV30 to TRBJ2-3; D is unresolved. In germline, CDR1 is GTSNPN, CDR2 SVGIG (reference sequence). V gave up 5 bases and J gave up 1 base, with 7 bases separating them. This CDR3 is built from 12 residues.

This chain connects TRBV11-1 to TRBJ2-3; 9 bases are shared with TRBD2. In germline, CDR1 is SGHAT, CDR2 FQDESV (reference sequence). This CDR3 has 15 amino acids. With 1 base clipped from V and 7 bases from J, the junction kept 6 bases outside the gene matches. The CDR3 DNA reads as TGTGCCAGCAGCTTAGTTCATAGCGGGGGAAATACGCAGTATTTT. This gives the protein CASSLVHSGGNTQYF.

The genes are TRBV18 and TRBJ1-4; maybe TRBD1 (5 bases). The germline gives CDR1 KGHSH, CDR2 LQKENI. V lost 6 bases to trimming and J lost 5 bases, with 19 bases between them. This CDR3 contains 16 residues. The CDR3 DNA follows: TGTGCCAGCTCCCTCGGGGGAGGGAATAGGAATGAAAAACTGTTTTTT. This sequence encodes CASSLGGGNRNEKLFF.

The chain uses TRBV27 and TRBJ2-7, with TRBD1 as a possible D gene (6 bases). CDR3 length equals 14 residues. Looked up from germline, CDR1 is MNHEY and CDR2 is SMNVEV (reference sequence). V gave up 5 bases and J gave up 6 bases, with 17 bases separating them. The CDR3 is CASSLSTPGVEQYF. The CDR3 coding sequence is TGTGCCAGCAGTCTCTCGACCCCAGGGGTCGAGCAGTACTTC.

This chain connects TRBV4-2 to TRBJ2-6; a weak D match, TRBD1 (5 bases). CDR3 length: 19 amino acids. V was clipped by 0 bases and J by 2 bases, with 17 bases between them. CDR1 and CDR2 from the germline V gene are LGHNA and YNFKEQ. The CDR3 is CASSQDLRVGQAGANVLTF. In nucleotides, the CDR3 is TGTGCCAGCAGCCAAGATCTGCGAGTGGGGCAGGCTGGGGCCAACGTCCTGACTTTC.

The chain couples TRBV29-1 to TRBJ1-1; the D is unclear. This CDR3 is built from 10 residues. CDR1 and CDR2 (germline): SQVTM, ANQGSEA. The V and J ends lost 3 bases and 7 bases respectively, with 6 bases between them. The CDR3 protein is CSVDAFEAFF. The CDR3 DNA is TGCAGCGTTGATGCCTTTGAAGCTTTCTTT.

This clone occurred once. The chain uses TRBV7-8 and TRBJ2-7; 8 bases line up with TRBD1. Per the germline V gene, CDR1 is SGHVS and CDR2 is FQNEAQ. The CDR3 loop spans 15 amino acids. V trimming: 5 bases; J trimming: 6 bases; junction bases outside the gene matches: 12. This CDR3 reads CASSPKRTGSREQYF. The CDR3 nucleotides read TGTGCCAGCAGCCCAAAAAGGACAGGGTCGCGCGAGCAGTACTTC.